This T cell receptor (beta chain) comes out of a study of blood T cells in healthy people across ages. With 3 bases removed from V and 11 bases from J, the gap between germline ends came to 19 bases. Germline loops: CDR1 SGHTA, CDR2 FQGNSA. CDR3 length equals 14 residues. A J-beta primer mix and a sample-barcoded 5' primer were used in a second PCR of roughly 6 to 11 cycles. TCRdb independently ran MiXCR on the 5' RACE reads; one entry per CDR3 protein. The sample includes 800,000 to 950,000 distinct CDR3 sequences, about 27% of them seen just once. Aged roughly 6 to 90, donors were systemically healthy Caucasians from Russia. This sample also belongs to another study, concerning T cells of mothers and their children.

The sequence was obtained from a woman aged 40 to 50 in good health. The rearrangement joins TRBV7-2 to TRBJ2-5, with a tentative D call TRBD2 (7 bases). The specimen was blood. DNA for the CDR3: TGTGCCAGCAGCTTGGGGGGGCTGCAAAATGAGCAGTACTTC. Protein sequence: CASSLGGLQNEQYF.